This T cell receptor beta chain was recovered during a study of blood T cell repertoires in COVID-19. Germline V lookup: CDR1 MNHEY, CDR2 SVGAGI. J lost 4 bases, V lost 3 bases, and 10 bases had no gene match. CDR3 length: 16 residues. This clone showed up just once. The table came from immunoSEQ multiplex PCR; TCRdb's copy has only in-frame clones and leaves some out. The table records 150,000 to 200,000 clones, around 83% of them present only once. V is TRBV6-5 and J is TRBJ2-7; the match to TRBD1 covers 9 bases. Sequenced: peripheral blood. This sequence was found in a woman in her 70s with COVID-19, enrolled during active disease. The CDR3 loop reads CASSYTGGEGRYEQYF. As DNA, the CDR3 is TGTGCCAGCAGTTATACAGGGGGCGAGGGACGATACGAGCAGTACTTC.